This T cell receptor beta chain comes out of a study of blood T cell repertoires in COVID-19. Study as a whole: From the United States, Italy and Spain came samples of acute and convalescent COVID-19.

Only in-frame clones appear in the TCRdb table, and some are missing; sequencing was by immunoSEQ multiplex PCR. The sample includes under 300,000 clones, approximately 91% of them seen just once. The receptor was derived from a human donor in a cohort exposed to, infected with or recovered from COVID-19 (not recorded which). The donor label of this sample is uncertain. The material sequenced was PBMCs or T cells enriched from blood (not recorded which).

The CDR3 loop reads CASSLIGTSGGAYNEQFF. CDR3 nucleotides: TGTGCCAGCAGCTTAATCGGGACTAGCGGGGGAGCATACAATGAGCAGTTCTTC. This chain links TRBV7-3 with TRBJ2-1; 14 bases agree with TRBD2. CDR1 is SGHTA and CDR2 is FQGTGA in the germline V gene. J gave up 4 bases and V 1 base, and 6 bases lay outside the gene matches. The CDR3 has 18 residues.